The source of this TCR beta chain is a study of tumor and adjacent non-tumor tissue in lung cancer. Study-wide findings and caveats: Shorter survival was associated with higher TCR diversity in tumors.

No cell sorting was done before RNA was extracted from the tissue. The library came from three nested PCR rounds adapted from ARM-PCR protocols. TCRdb re-analysed the multiplex PCR reads in MiXCR, keeping a single row per CDR3 protein. Of about 70,000 distinct CDR3 sequences listed, approximately 73% were seen once; the top ten hold approximately 30%. Germline V lookup: CDR1 SGHAT, CDR2 FQDESV (reference sequence). The CDR3 consists of 14 residues. This clonotype was recorded a few times. Its matching antigen is unknown. At one boundary the junction diverges from the germline segment, which might be a read error.

The rearrangement joins TRBV11-1 to TRBJ2-5; the match to TRBD2 covers 13 bases. Source material: lung tumor tissue. The TCR originated in a man aged 60-69 years with non-small cell lung cancer. As DNA, the CDR3 is TGTGCTAGCAGCTTAGCGGGACTAGCGGGGACACAGTACTTC. It encodes CASSLAGLAGTQYF.